This T cell receptor (beta chain) was retrieved from a study of OX40 agonist ivuxolimab in advanced cancers. Data came from immunoSEQ multiplex PCR; TCRdb stores just in-frame clones and leaves some out. The top ten hold around 2.3% of the sample, which has about 69,000 clones, 65% to 80% seen once. V was pared by 8 bases and J by 5 bases, with 16 bases between. Germline CDR1 is MNHNY and CDR2 is SVGAGI (reference sequence). The CDR3 has 14 residues. This specimen was CD4+ or CD8+ T cells sorted from blood, taken in a trial of the OX40 agonist ivuxolimab. This chain joins TRBV6-6 and TRBJ1-5, with D perhaps TRBD1 (5 bases). The receptor was derived from an adult with an advanced solid tumor such as melanoma, head and neck, liver or kidney cancer. Here the CDR3 reads CASGGQGPHQPQHF. For the CDR3, the DNA is TGTGCCAGCGGGGGTCAGGGTCCCCATCAGCCCCAGCATTTT.